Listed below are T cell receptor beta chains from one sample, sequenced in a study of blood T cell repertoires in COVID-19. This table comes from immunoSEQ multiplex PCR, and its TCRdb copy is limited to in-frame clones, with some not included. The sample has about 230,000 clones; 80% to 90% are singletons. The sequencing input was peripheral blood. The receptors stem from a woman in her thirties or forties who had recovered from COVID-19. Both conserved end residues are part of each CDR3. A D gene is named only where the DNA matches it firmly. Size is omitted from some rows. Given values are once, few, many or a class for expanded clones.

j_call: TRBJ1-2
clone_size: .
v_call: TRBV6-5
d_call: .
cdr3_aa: CASGNRDNYGYTF
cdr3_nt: TGTGCCAGCGGAAACAGGGACAACTATGGCTACACCTTC

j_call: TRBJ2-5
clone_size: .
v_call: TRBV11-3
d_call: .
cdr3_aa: CASSKGAQETQYF
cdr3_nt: TGTGCCAGCAGTAAAGGGGCCCAAGAGACCCAGTACTTC

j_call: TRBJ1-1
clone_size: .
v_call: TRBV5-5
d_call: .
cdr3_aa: CASSWIPGENTEAFF
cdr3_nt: TGTGCCAGCAGCTGGATACCGGGGGAGAACACTGAAGCTTTCTTT

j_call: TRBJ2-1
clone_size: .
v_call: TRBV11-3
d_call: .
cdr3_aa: CASSLEFSGWGNEQFF
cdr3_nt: TGTGCCAGCAGCTTAGAATTCAGCGGGTGGGGAAATGAGCAGTTCTTC

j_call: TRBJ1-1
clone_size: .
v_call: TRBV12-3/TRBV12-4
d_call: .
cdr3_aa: CASSDDRNTEAFF
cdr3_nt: TGTGCCAGCAGTGACGACAGGAACACTGAAGCTTTCTTT

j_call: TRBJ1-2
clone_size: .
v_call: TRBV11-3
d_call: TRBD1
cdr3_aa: CASSPRTGDYGYTF
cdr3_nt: TGTGCCAGCAGCCCCAGGACAGGGGACTATGGCTACACCTTC

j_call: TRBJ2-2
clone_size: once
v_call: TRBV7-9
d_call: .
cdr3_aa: CASSSRRGNGELFF
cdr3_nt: TGTGCCAGCAGCTCCCGTCGGGGGAACGGGGAGCTGTTTTTT

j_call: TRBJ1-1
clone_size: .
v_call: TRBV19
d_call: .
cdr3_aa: CASTRIDSMNTEAFF
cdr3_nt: TGTGCCAGTACTAGGATAGACTCCATGAACACTGAAGCTTTCTTT

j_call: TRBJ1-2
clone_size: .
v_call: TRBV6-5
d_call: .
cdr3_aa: CASRAGRFYGYTF
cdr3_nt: TGTGCCAGCCGGGCAGGGCGATTCTATGGCTACACCTTC

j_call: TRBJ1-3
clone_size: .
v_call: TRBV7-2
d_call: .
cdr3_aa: CASSLWREGPGNTIYF
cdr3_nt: TGTGCCAGCAGCTTATGGAGGGAAGGGCCTGGAAACACCATATATTTT

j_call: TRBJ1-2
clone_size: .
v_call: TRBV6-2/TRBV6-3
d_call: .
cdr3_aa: CASSYPLEVWDYGYTF
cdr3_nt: TGTGCCAGCAGTTACCCCTTGGAGGTCTGGGACTATGGCTACACCTTC

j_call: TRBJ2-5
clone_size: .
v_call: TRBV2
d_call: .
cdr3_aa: CASTVSKRETQYF
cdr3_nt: TGTGCCAGCACGGTTAGCAAACGGGAGACCCAGTACTTC

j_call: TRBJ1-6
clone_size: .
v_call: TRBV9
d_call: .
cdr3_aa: CASSPGAPISPLHF
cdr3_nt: TGTGCCAGCAGCCCTGGGGCCCCAATTTCACCCCTCCACTTT

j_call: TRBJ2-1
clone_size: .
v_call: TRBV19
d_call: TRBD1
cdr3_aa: CASSIQSTGGHNEQFF
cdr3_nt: TGTGCCAGTAGCATTCAGAGTACAGGGGGCCACAATGAGCAGTTCTTC

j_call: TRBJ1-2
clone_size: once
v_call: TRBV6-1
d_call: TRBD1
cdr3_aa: CASSESGTVPRDGYTF
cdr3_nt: TGTGCCAGCAGTGAATCCGGGACAGTCCCCCGAGATGGCTACACCTTC

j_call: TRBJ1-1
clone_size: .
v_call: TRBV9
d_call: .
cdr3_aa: CASSVAQGRKNTEAFF
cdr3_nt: TGTGCCAGCAGCGTAGCCCAGGGTCGGAAGAACACTGAAGCTTTCTTT

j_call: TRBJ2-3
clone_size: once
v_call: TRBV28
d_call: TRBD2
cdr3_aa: CASRGGSPGLAGSDTQYF
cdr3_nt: TGTGCCAGCCGGGGGGGGAGTCCGGGACTAGCGGGGTCGGATACGCAGTATTTT